What follows describes a single TCR beta chain. This specimen comes from a study of control samples from healthy donors and cancer patients. Assay used: immunoSEQ multiplex PCR; TCRdb lists only in-frame clones, some missing. Seen here are about 110,000 clones, 82% observed once, and the top ten hold 5% to 8.5%. Germline V CDR1 and CDR2: GTSNPN, SVGIG (reference sequence). The CDR3 consists of 14 residues. The germline V and J ends were trimmed by 2 bases and 9 bases, with 17 bases remaining between them. This clonotype originated in a man aged 18 to 29 in good health. The V call is TRBV30, the J call TRBJ2-1; D perhaps matches TRBD2 (7 bases). Specimen: blood. In DNA, the CDR3 is TGTGCCTGGAGTCCTGGTGGGAGGGGGGGTGAGCAGTTCTTC. Protein sequence: CAWSPGGRGGEQFF.